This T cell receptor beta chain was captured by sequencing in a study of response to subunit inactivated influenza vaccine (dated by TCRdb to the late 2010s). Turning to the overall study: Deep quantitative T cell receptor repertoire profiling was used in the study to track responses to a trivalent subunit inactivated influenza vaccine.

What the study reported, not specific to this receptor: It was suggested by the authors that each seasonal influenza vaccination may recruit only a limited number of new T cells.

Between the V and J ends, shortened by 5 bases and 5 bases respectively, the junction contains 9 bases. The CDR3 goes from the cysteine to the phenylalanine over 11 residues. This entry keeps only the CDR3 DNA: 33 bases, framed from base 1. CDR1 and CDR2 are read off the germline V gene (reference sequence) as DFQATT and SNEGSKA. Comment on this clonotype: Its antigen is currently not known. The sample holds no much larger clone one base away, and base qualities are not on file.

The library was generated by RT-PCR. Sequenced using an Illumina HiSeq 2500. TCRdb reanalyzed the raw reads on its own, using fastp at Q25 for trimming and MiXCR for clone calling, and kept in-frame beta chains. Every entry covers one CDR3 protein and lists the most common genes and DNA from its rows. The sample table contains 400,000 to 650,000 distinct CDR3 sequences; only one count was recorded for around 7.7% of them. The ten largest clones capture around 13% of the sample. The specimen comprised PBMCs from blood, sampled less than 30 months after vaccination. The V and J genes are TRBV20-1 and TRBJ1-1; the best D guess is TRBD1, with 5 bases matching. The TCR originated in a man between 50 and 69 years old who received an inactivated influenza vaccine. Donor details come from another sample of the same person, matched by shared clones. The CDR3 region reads CSALGRTEAFF. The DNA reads TGCAGTGCTTTGGGGCGTACTGAAGCTTTCTTT.